The clone carrying this TCR beta chain was seen a few times. Original processing methods: By means of reference gene primer amplification, nucleated cell counts were estimated. The method was immunoSEQ multiplex PCR; TCRdb's version includes in-frame clones alone and lacks a portion of them. For V, J and clone size, that table is used; D and trimming come from the DNA. The table shows over 120,000 clones, with 88% occurring only once. The source of the sample is a study of blood T cell repertoires in COVID-19. Study details: Samples of COVID-19 (acute and convalescent) were obtained from the United States, Italy and Spain.

The V gene's germline CDR1 is MNHEY and CDR2 SMNVEV (reference sequence). V was clipped by 5 bases and J by 6 bases; unmatched bases: 5. This CDR3 spans 15 amino acids. The chain joins TRBV27 to TRBJ2-3; 13 bases map to TRBD2. The sample was peripheral blood. The sequence was obtained from a man aged 70-80 years with acute or convalescent COVID-19. CDR3 sequence: CASSRQTSGRDTQYF. Here the CDR3 DNA reads TGTGCCAGCAGTCGGCAGACTAGCGGGAGGGATACGCAGTATTTT.